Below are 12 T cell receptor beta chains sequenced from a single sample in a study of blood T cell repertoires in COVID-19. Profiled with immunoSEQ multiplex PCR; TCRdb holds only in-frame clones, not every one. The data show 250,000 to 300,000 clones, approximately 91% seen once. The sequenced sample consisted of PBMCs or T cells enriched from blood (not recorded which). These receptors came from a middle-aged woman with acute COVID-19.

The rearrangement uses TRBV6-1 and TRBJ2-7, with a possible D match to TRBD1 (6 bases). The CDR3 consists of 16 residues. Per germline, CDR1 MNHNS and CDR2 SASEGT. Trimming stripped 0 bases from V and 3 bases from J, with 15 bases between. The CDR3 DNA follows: TGTGCCAGCAGTGAAGCGCTTCAGGGGCAAGTCTACGAGCAGTACTTC. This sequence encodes CASSEALQGQVYEQYF.

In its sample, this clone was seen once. CDR3 sequence reads: CASSQGVRTGGTNTEAFF. In DNA form, the CDR3 reads TGTGCCAGCAGCCAAGGGGTCAGGACAGGGGGCACGAACACTGAAGCTTTCTTT. V usage is TRBV3-1 (or the pseudogene TRBV3-2) and J usage is TRBJ1-1, with TRBD1 identical over 11 bases. There are 18 residues in the CDR3. Germline lookup yields CDR1 LGHDT and CDR2 YNNKEL (reference sequence). The V segment lost 1 base and the J segment 1 base; nucleotides outside the gene matches: 8.

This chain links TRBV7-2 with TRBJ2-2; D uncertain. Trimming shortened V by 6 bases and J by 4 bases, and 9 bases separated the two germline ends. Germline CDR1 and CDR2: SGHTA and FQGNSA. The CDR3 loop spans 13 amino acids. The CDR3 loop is CASSSRPTGELFF. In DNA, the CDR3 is TGTGCCAGCAGTTCGCGGCCCACCGGGGAGCTGTTTTTT.

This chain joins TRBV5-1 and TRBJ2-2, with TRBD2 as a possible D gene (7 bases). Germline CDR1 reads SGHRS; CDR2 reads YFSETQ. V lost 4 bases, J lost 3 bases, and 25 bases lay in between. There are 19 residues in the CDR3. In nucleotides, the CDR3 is TGCGCCAGCAGCCCGACCCCAAACAGGGCGAGCGGGGACACCGGGGAGCTGTTTTTT. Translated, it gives CASSPTPNRASGDTGELFF.

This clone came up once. For the CDR3, the DNA is TGTGCCAGCACTATTTCGTTGGAGTGGAATCAGCCCCAGCATTTT. Its protein product is CASTISLEWNQPQHF. The chain is built from TRBV28 and TRBJ1-5, with D hard to call. V was pared by 7 bases and J by 4 bases, with 17 bases between. This CDR3 comprises 15 residues. CDR1 and CDR2 (germline): MDHEN, SYDVKM.

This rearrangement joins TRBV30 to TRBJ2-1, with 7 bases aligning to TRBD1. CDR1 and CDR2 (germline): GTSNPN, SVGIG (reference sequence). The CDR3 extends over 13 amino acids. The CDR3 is CACGGQFYNEQFF. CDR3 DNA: TGTGCATGTGGGGGACAGTTCTACAATGAGCAGTTCTTC.

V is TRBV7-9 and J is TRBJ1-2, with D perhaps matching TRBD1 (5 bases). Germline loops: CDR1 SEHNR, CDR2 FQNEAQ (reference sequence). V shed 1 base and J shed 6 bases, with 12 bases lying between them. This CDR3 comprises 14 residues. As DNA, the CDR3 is TGTGCCAGCAGCTTAGGGGGCGGGAAGGATGGCTACACCTTC. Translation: CASSLGGGKDGYTF.

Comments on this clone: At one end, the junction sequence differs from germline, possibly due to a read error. The CDR3, as DNA: TGTGCCAGCTCCCCCTTTCGAGGGAACCCTGAAGCTTTCTTT. Translating gives CASSPFRGNPEAFF. The J gene is TRBJ1-1, the V gene TRBV18; the D is unclear. Per germline, CDR1 KGHSH and CDR2 LQKENI. The CDR3 length is 14 residues.

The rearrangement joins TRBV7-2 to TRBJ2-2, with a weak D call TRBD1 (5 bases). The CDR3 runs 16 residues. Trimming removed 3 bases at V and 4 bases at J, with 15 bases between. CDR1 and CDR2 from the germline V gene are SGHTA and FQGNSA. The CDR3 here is CASSLRSATVTGELFF. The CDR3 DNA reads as TGTGCCAGCAGCTTGCGCTCTGCGACAGTCACCGGGGAGCTGTTTTTT.

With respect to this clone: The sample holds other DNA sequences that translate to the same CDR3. The CDR3 protein is CASSIFRDTGELFF. The CDR3 DNA is TGTGCCAGTAGTATCTTTCGGGACACCGGGGAGCTGTTTTTT. This sequence joins TRBV19 and TRBJ2-2, with D unresolved. The CDR3 has 14 residues. Trimming pared 3 bases from V and 3 bases from J, leaving 8 bases between. Per the germline V gene, CDR1 is LNHDA and CDR2 is SQIVND (reference sequence).

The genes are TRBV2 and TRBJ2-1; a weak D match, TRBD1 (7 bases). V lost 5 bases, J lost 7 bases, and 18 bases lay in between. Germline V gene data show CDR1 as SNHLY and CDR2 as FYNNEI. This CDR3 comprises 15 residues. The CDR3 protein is CASSMRTAGQNEQFF. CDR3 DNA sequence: TGTGCCAGCAGTATGAGGACTGCGGGACAGAATGAGCAGTTCTTC.

CDR3 bases: TGTGCCAGCAGTCTCAGTGTTTTGCCCTACGAGCAGTACTTC. This gives the protein CASSLSVLPYEQYF. The rearrangement links TRBV7-2 to TRBJ2-7; the D is unclear. The germline gives CDR1 SGHTA, CDR2 FQGNSA. V was clipped by 6 bases and J by 2 bases, with 14 bases between them. The CDR3 loop spans 14 amino acids. The full variable domain, in which reference TRBV7-2 and TRBJ2-7 provide the parts outside the CDR3, is GAGVSQSPSNKVTEKGKDVELRCDPISGHTALYWYRQSLGQGLEFLIYFQGNSAPDKSGLPSDRFSAERTGGSVSTLTIQRTQQEDSAVYLCASSLSVLPYEQYFGPGTRLTVT.